A selection of T cell receptor beta chains follows, all from one sample in a study of blood T cell repertoires in COVID-19. TCRdb's table, derived via immunoSEQ multiplex PCR, lists solely in-frame clones and lacks some. The sample holds about 20,000 clones; approximately 85% are singletons and the top ten take 56%. What was sequenced was peripheral blood. The receptors shown here come from a man older than 75 with acute or convalescent COVID-19. CDR3s include the opening cysteine and the closing phenylalanine or tryptophan. A D gene is named only where the DNA matches it firmly. Expanded clones get a size class; other rows say once, few or many, or leave the size out.

d_call | j_call | v_call | clone_size | cdr3_aa | cdr3_nt
NA | TRBJ2-1 | TRBV9 | once | CARGGGGGSSYNEQFF | TGTGCCCGCGGCGGGGGAGGGGGGAGCTCCTACAATGAGCAGTTCTTC
TRBD1 | TRBJ1-1 | TRBV18 | NA | CASSARRGQELNTEAFF | TGTGCCAGCTCAGCGCGCAGGGGACAGGAGTTGAACACTGAAGCTTTCTTT
NA | TRBJ1-4 | TRBV5-4 | NA | CASSSDTREKLFF | TGTGCCAGCAGCTCTGACACTCGTGAAAAACTGTTTTTT
TRBD2 | TRBJ2-1 | TRBV24-1 | NA | CATSDLRLAGGSSYNEQFF | TGTGCCACCAGTGATTTGCGTCTAGCGGGAGGAAGCTCCTACAATGAGCAGTTCTTC
TRBD1 | TRBJ2-5 | TRBV5-5 | NA | CASSSRTGGQETQYF | TGTGCCAGCAGTTCGAGGACAGGTGGGCAAGAGACCCAGTACTTC
NA | TRBJ1-1 | TRBV30 | many | CAWMRGRGTTEAFF | TGTGCCTGGATGAGGGGCAGGGGAACGACTGAAGCTTTCTTT
NA | TRBJ2-1 | TRBV19 | NA | CASTRFDSVYNEQFF | TGTGCCAGTACCCGATTTGACAGCGTCTACAATGAGCAGTTCTTC
TRBD2 | TRBJ2-3 | TRBV4-1 | NA | CASSQDSSGSTDTQYF | TGCGCCAGCAGCCAAGACTCTAGCGGGAGTACAGATACGCAGTATTTT
TRBD1 | TRBJ1-2 | TRBV9 | once | CASSNRGLNYGYTF | TGTGCCAGCAGCAACAGGGGGCTCAACTATGGCTACACCTTC
TRBD1 | TRBJ2-2 | TRBV30 | once | CAWRTRTGPTGELFF | TGTGCCTGGCGGACTCGGACAGGGCCCACCGGGGAGCTGTTTTTT
TRBD1 | TRBJ1-2 | TRBV12-5 | NA | CASGLAQAGTGAYYGYTF | TGTGCTAGTGGTTTGGCCCAAGCCGGGACAGGGGCATACTATGGCTACACCTTC
TRBD1 | TRBJ1-2 | TRBV4-2 | NA | CASSQEGARGQSYGYTF | TGTGCCAGCAGCCAAGAGGGGGCTAGGGGGCAGTCCTATGGCTACACCTTC
NA | TRBJ1-1 | TRBV30 | NA | CAWGGRDRLNTEAFF | TGTGCCTGGGGAGGACGAGACAGGCTAAACACTGAAGCTTTCTTT
NA | TRBJ1-4 | TRBV4-1 | once | CASSQGRQAINEKLFF | TGCGCCAGCAGCCAAGGGAGGCAGGCGATCAATGAAAAACTGTTTTTT
TRBD1 | TRBJ2-1 | TRBV5-1 | NA | CASSLAGQGPYNEQFF | TGCGCCAGCAGCTTGGCTGGACAGGGGCCCTACAATGAGCAGTTCTTC
NA | TRBJ2-1 | TRBV30 | few | CAWRSYNEQFF | TGTGCCTGGAGGAGTTACAATGAGCAGTTCTTC
TRBD1 | TRBJ2-2 | TRBV6-5 | NA | CASRGQGYTGELFF | TGTGCCAGCAGGGGACAGGGGTACACCGGGGAGCTGTTTTTT
NA | TRBJ1-1 | TRBV30 | NA | CAWGMRLGNTEAFF | TGTGCCTGGGGTATGAGGCTAGGAAACACTGAAGCTTTCTTT
TRBD1 | TRBJ1-5 | TRBV28 | NA | CASSFGTGNQPQHF | TGTGCCAGCAGTTTTGGGACAGGGAATCAGCCCCAGCATTTT
TRBD1 | TRBJ2-2 | TRBV25-1 | once | CASRGDRPPTGELFF | TGTGCCAGCAGGGGGGACAGACCTCCCACCGGGGAGCTGTTTTTT
TRBD2 | TRBJ2-2 | TRBV6-2/TRBV6-3 | NA | CASSDISSGDTGELFF | TGTGCCAGCAGTGACATATCTAGCGGGGACACCGGGGAGCTGTTTTTT
TRBD1 | TRBJ2-1 | TRBV12-5 | NA | CASARSTGRLNEQFF | TGTGCTAGTGCCCGTTCGACAGGGCGTCTCAATGAGCAGTTCTTC
TRBD1 | TRBJ1-2 | TRBV5-6 | NA | CASSRDLTGPYTF | TGTGCCAGCAGCCGAGATTTGACAGGGCCCTACACCTTC
NA | TRBJ1-6 | TRBV20-1 | NA | CSASGIDRRYNSPLHF | TGCAGTGCTAGTGGTATCGACAGGAGATATAATTCACCCCTCCACTTT
NA | TRBJ2-2 | TRBV15 | few | CATSPGRTGELFF | TGTGCCACCAGCCCAGGGAGGACCGGGGAGCTGTTTTTT
NA | TRBJ1-1 | TRBV9 | NA | CASGKTGSDTEAFF | TGTGCCAGCGGAAAAACAGGGTCCGACACTGAAGCTTTCTTT
TRBD1 | TRBJ1-2 | TRBV6-5 | once | CASRDRGSGYTF | TGTGCCAGCCGGGACAGGGGGTCTGGCTACACCTTC
TRBD2 | TRBJ2-2 | TRBV7-9 | NA | CASSLRLAANTGELFF | TGTGCCAGCAGCTTAAGACTAGCGGCGAACACCGGGGAGCTGTTTTTT
NA | TRBJ2-3 | TRBV6-4 | NA | CASQLSQGRTDTQYF | TGTGCCAGCCAGCTCTCCCAGGGGAGAACAGATACGCAGTATTTT
NA | TRBJ2-3 | TRBV6-1 | NA | CASSELGLMADTQYF | TGTGCCAGCAGTGAATTGGGACTGATGGCAGATACGCAGTATTTT
TRBD1 | TRBJ1-4 | TRBV18 | NA | CASATGQPPEKLFF | TGTGCCAGCGCGACGGGACAGCCCCCCGAAAAACTGTTTTTT